The 23 T cell receptor beta chains reported below all come from one sample, sequenced in a study of identical twins (dated by TCRdb to between 2015 and 2016). Libraries came from 5' RACE. The sample was run on an Illumina HiSeq 2000. TCRdb reran the public reads through fastp at Q25 and MiXCR, keeping productive beta chains. Every distinct CDR3 protein forms one entry, paired with its most common genes and DNA. This sample has 570,000 or so distinct CDR3 sequences in its table, and just under 10% of those were observed once. The ten largest clonotypes hold under 3% of the sample. This sample also belongs to another study, concerning yellow fever vaccine responses in identical twins.

The sequenced material came from PBMCs. These receptors originate from a woman aged 18-29 years in good health.

This clonotype was seen a few times. The chain is built from TRBV15 and TRBJ2-7; D is uncertain. V was shortened by 4 bases and J by 0 bases, with 7 bases between the two germline ends. CDR1 and CDR2 from the germline V gene are LNHNV and YYDKDF (reference sequence). The CDR3 extends over 13 amino acids. The CDR3 DNA is TGTGCCACCAGCATACGGTTCTCCTACGAGCAGTACTTC. As protein: CATSIRFSYEQYF.

This clonotype appeared many times. This chain joins TRBV28 and TRBJ2-3, with a tentative D call TRBD1 (5 bases). CDR3 length: 14 residues. V lost 6 bases, J lost 5 bases, and 15 bases lay in between. The germline V gene has CDR1 MDHEN and CDR2 SYDVKM. CDR3 region: CASSTPGFEDTQYF. CDR3 coding DNA: TGTGCCAGCAGCACCCCAGGGTTCGAAGATACGCAGTATTTT.

The chain links TRBV6-2 or TRBV6-3 to TRBJ2-7, with D perhaps matching TRBD2 (6 bases). Germline CDR1 MNHEY, CDR2 SVGEGT. This CDR3 spans 13 amino acids. Between the trimmed V and J ends, which lost 7 bases and 2 bases, there was a span of 12 bases. CDR3 residues: CASTWDLTYEQYF. The CDR3 DNA reads TGTGCCAGCACCTGGGACTTAACCTACGAGCAGTACTTC.

V and J are TRBV12-3 or TRBV12-4 and TRBJ1-3, with a weak D call TRBD1 (5 bases). The V end lost 6 bases, the J end lost 4 bases, and 16 bases lay between the germline ends. The CDR3 consists of 15 residues. CDR3 residues: CASSLPQGAGNTIYF. The CDR3 DNA reads as TGTGCCAGCAGCCTACCCCAGGGTGCGGGAAACACCATATATTTT.

In this sample, this clonotype turned up a few times. The chain recombines TRBV12-3 or TRBV12-4 with TRBJ2-7; 9 bases are shared with TRBD1. The CDR3 length is 14 residues. Germline trimming cut 5 bases from V and 5 bases from J; bases unmatched to any gene: 7. CDR3 region: CASSPRTGADEQYF. CDR3 nucleotide sequence: TGTGCCAGCAGTCCACGGACAGGGGCAGACGAGCAGTACTTC.

V usage is TRBV20-1 and J usage is TRBJ2-3; perhaps TRBD2 as D (5 bases). The CDR3 is made up of 14 amino acids. Germline CDR1 DFQATT, CDR2 SNEGSKA (reference sequence). The V end was cut by 3 bases, the J end by 4 bases, with 14 bases between. In nucleotides, the CDR3 is TGCAGTGCTAGGGGTCTAGCAAAATCAGATACGCAGTATTTT. Amino acids: CSARGLAKSDTQYF.

This clonotype has just a few counts. The CDR3 protein is CASSQDSRETQYF. CDR3 in DNA: TGCGCCAGCAGCCAAGATAGTCGAGAGACCCAGTACTTC. The chain uses TRBV4-3 and TRBJ2-5; D not resolved. In germline, CDR1 is LGHNA, CDR2 YSLEER. This CDR3 region has 13 residues. With 0 bases removed from V and 4 bases from J, the gap between germline ends came to 6 bases.

This sequence joins TRBV7-8 and TRBJ2-1; 7 bases agree with TRBD2. The CDR3 has 16 amino acids. Germline V lookup: CDR1 SGHVS, CDR2 FQNEAQ. The trim removed 4 bases at V and 2 bases at J, leaving 8 bases unmatched. Here the CDR3 reads CASSSKLANAYNEQFF. The DNA of the CDR3 is TGTGCCAGCAGCTCGAAACTAGCGAATGCCTACAATGAGCAGTTCTTC.

This clonotype was seen repeatedly, ten times or more. The CDR3 DNA follows: TGTGCCAGCAGCCCAAGGACTAGCGACGACGGGGAGCTGTTTTTT. This sequence encodes CASSPRTSDDGELFF. The chain is built from TRBV3-1 and TRBJ2-2; 9 nucleotides line up with TRBD2. The CDR3 has 15 amino acids. Germline lookup yields CDR1 LGHDT and CDR2 YNNKEL (reference sequence). Trimming cost V 4 bases and J 7 bases; bases outside gene matches: 7.

The chain combines TRBV18 with TRBJ1-5, with TRBD1 matching over 8 bases. CDR1 is KGHSH, CDR2 LQKENI, per germline. With V trimmed by 3 bases and J by 0 bases, 13 bases remained unmatched. This CDR3 comprises 19 residues. Here the CDR3 reads CASSPYWTGLGDSNQPQHF. The CDR3 DNA follows: TGTGCCAGCTCACCCTACTGGACAGGGTTGGGTGATAGCAATCAGCCCCAGCATTTT.

There are a few counts of this clonotype. The chain employs TRBV11-2 and TRBJ1-1; D is undetermined. Germline V gene data show CDR1 as SGHAT and CDR2 as FQNNGV. The CDR3 consists of 16 residues. Trimming removed 2 bases from V and 0 bases from J, with 13 bases in between. This chain's CDR3 is CASSLRVAGLNTEAFF. The CDR3 region has the DNA TGTGCCAGCAGCTTAAGGGTGGCAGGATTGAACACTGAAGCTTTCTTT.

This clonotype was found many times. V usage is TRBV29-1 and J usage is TRBJ2-7; no clear D gene. V shed 0 bases and J shed 6 bases, with 3 bases lying between them. Germline-derived CDR1 and CDR2 are SQVTM and ANQGSEA. CDR3 length: 10 amino acids. CDR3 amino acids: CSVEELEQYF. DNA for the CDR3: TGCAGCGTTGAAGAGCTCGAGCAGTACTTC.

The chain is built from TRBV29-1 and TRBJ2-1; TRBD2 aligns across 9 bases. Germline CDR1 SQVTM, CDR2 ANQGSEA. This CDR3 spans 14 amino acids. CDR3 coding DNA: TGCAGTGACTTGGATCTAGCGGGATACAATGAGCAGTTCTTC. This translates into CSDLDLAGYNEQFF.

In its sample, this clonotype was seen a few times. This chain links TRBV11-2 with TRBJ2-2; TRBD1 agrees at 8 bases. Germline CDR1 and CDR2: SGHAT and FQNNGV. The junction had 4 bases not matched to a gene; V was cut back by 1 base and J by 6 bases. This CDR3 is 15 amino acids long. The CDR3 DNA is TGTGCCAGCAGCTTAGGAAGGACAGGGTCCGGGGAGCTGTTTTTT. It is translated as CASSLGRTGSGELFF.

This clonotype showed up many times. The chain has TRBV24-1 and TRBJ2-1, with TRBD2 identical over 9 bases. Unmatched junction bases numbered 3, after V lost 4 bases and J lost 0 bases. The CDR3 is 16 amino acids. The V gene's germline CDR1 is KGHDR and CDR2 SFDVKD. CDR3 nucleotides: TGTGCCACCAGTGACTCAGCGGGAGGCTCCTACAATGAGCAGTTCTTC. Translation: CATSDSAGGSYNEQFF.

The chain recombines TRBV9 with TRBJ2-1, with TRBD2 matching over 14 bases. The CDR3 contains 16 residues. After removal of 0 bases from V and 10 bases from J, the junction contained 6 bases not matched to a gene. CDR1 SGDLS and CDR2 YYNGEE come from the germline V gene. The chain's CDR3 is CASSVGLAGGPGEQFF. As DNA, the CDR3 is TGTGCCAGCAGCGTAGGACTAGCGGGGGGGCCAGGGGAGCAGTTCTTC.

This clonotype was detected a few times. This chain links TRBV7-8 with TRBJ2-7; no clear D gene. The germline V gene has CDR1 SGHVS and CDR2 FQNEAQ. V was cut by 5 bases and J by 2 bases, with 16 bases left in between. CDR3 length: 15 amino acids. The CDR3 DNA reads TGTGCCAGCAGCACTCTGGCCGGGCTCCCCTACGAGCAGTACTTC. It yields the protein CASSTLAGLPYEQYF.

The chain is built from TRBV24-1 and TRBJ2-6, with D possibly being TRBD2 (5 bases). This CDR3 is 16 amino acids long. Germline CDR1 and CDR2: KGHDR and SFDVKD. V was trimmed by 3 bases and J by 2 bases, leaving 10 bases between them. The CDR3 protein is CATSDPYGAGANVLTF. CDR3 nucleotides: TGTGCCACCAGTGATCCCTACGGGGCTGGGGCCAACGTCCTGACTTTC.

This clonotype was picked up a small number of times. V is TRBV7-9 and J is TRBJ2-7; TRBD2 matches at 9 bases. There are 15 residues in the CDR3. With V trimmed by 5 bases and J by 4 bases, 9 bases remained unmatched. Germline loops: CDR1 SEHNR, CDR2 FQNEAQ (reference sequence). The CDR3 protein is CASSTLAGVGYEQYF. CDR3 nucleotide sequence: TGTGCCAGCAGCACCTTAGCGGGAGTCGGATACGAGCAGTACTTC.

The gene calls are TRBV10-3 and TRBJ2-2, with TRBD1 matching 7 bases. Losses at the gene ends were 9 bases for V and 0 bases for J; bases not matched to a gene: 7. Per the germline V gene, CDR1 is ENHRY and CDR2 is SYGVKD. This CDR3 has 15 amino acids. CDR3 in amino acids: CAIRDRQTNTGELFF. Written as DNA, the CDR3 is TGTGCCATACGGGACAGACAGACGAACACCGGGGAGCTGTTTTTT.

This chain links TRBV24-1 with TRBJ2-3; a weak D match, TRBD1 (5 bases). V was shortened by 3 bases and J by 5 bases, with 17 bases between the two germline ends. CDR1 KGHDR and CDR2 SFDVKD come from the germline V gene. The CDR3 is 16 residues long. The CDR3 DNA is TGTGCCACCAGTGATGGGCGCAGGGAAGTCGGAGATACGCAGTATTTT. The encoded protein is CATSDGRREVGDTQYF.

V usage is TRBV27 and J usage is TRBJ2-7; TRBD2 might be the D (6 bases). The CDR3 extends over 13 amino acids. The germline V and J ends were trimmed by 3 bases and 6 bases, with 12 bases remaining between them. Germline CDR1 and CDR2: MNHEY and SMNVEV (reference sequence). CDR3 amino acids: CASSLGEAREQYF. DNA for the CDR3: TGTGCCAGCAGTTTGGGGGAGGCCCGCGAGCAGTACTTC.

This clonotype was recorded at least ten times. This chain links TRBV25-1 with TRBJ2-2; 11 bases agree with TRBD2. The V segment lost 4 bases and the J segment 6 bases; nucleotides outside the gene matches: 4. Germline CDR1 and CDR2: MGHDK and SYGVNS. The CDR3 is 15 residues long. The CDR3 sequence is CASSVTSGVSGELFF. The CDR3 coding sequence is TGTGCCAGCAGTGTGACTAGCGGGGTCTCCGGGGAGCTGTTTTTT.